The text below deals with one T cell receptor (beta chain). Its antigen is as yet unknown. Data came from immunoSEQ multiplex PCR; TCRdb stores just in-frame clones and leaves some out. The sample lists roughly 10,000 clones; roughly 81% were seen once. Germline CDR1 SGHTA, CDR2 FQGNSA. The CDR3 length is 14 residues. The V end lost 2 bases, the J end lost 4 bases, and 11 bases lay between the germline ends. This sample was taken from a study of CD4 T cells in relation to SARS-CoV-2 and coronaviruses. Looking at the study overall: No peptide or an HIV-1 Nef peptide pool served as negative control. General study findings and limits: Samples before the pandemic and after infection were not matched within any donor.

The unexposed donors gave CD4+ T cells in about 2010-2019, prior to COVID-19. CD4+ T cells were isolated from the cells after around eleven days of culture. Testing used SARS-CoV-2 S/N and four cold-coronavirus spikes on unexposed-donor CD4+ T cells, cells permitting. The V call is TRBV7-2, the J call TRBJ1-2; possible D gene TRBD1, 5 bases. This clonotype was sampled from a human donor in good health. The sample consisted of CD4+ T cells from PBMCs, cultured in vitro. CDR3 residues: CASSLNGDFYGYTF. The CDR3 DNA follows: TGTGCCAGCAGCTTAAACGGGGACTTCTATGGCTACACCTTC.